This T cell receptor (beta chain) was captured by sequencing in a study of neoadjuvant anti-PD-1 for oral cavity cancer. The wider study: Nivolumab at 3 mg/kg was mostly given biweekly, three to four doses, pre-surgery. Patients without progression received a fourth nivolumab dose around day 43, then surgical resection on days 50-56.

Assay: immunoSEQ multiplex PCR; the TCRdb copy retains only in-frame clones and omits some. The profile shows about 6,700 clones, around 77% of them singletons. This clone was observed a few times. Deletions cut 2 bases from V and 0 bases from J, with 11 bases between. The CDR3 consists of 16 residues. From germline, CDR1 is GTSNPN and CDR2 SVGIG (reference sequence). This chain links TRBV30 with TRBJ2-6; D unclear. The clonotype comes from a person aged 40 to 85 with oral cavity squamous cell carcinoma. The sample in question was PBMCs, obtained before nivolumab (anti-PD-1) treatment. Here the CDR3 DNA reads TGTGCCTGGAGTAGGGTGGAATTCTCTGGGGCCAACGTCCTGACTTTC. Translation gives CAWSRVEFSGANVLTF.